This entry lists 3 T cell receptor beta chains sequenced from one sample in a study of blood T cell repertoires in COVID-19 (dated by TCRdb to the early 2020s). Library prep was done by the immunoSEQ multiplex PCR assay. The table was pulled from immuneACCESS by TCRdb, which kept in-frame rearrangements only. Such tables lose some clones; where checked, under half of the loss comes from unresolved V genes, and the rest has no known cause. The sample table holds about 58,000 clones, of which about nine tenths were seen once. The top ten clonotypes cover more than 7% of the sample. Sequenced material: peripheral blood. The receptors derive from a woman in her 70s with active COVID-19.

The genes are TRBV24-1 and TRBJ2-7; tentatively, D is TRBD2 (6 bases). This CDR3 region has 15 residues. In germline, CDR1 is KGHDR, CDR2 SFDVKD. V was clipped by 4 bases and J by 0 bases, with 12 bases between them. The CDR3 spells CATSDPTGSSYEQYF. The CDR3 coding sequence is TGTGCCACCAGTGACCCCACCGGGAGCTCCTACGAGCAGTACTTC.

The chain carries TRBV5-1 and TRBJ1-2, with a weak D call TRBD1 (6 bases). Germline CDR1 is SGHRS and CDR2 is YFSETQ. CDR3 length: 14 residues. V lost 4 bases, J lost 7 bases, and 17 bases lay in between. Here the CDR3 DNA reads TGCGCCAGCAGCCCCCTTTCAGGGGAGCTTGGCTACACCTTC. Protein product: CASSPLSGELGYTF.

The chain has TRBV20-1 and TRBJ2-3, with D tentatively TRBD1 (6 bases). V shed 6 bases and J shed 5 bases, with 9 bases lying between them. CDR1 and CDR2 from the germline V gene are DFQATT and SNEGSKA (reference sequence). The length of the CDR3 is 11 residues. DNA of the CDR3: TGCAGTGCCCAAGGGGGAGATACGCAGTATTTT. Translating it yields CSAQGGDTQYF.